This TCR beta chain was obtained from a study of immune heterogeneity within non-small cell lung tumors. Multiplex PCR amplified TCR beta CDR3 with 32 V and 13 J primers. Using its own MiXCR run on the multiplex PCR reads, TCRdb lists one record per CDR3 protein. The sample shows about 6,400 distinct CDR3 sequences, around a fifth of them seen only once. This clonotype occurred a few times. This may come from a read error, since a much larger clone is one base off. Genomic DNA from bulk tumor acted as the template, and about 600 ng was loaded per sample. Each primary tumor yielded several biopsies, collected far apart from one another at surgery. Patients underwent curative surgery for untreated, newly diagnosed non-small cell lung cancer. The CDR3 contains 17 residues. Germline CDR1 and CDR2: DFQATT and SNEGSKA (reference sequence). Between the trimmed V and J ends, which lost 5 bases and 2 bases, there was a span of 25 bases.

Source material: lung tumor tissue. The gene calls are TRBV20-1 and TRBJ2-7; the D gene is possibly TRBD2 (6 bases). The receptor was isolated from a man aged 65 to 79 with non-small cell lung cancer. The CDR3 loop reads CSARAASVSGSPYEQYF. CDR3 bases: TGCAGTGCTCGAGCCGCTAGCGTGAGCGGGTCTCCCTACGAGCAGTACTTC.